This paragraph covers one TCR beta chain sequence. The target antigen is unknown. Sequenced material consisted of expressed TCRB transcripts (all of the isolated RNA was reverse transcribed). The assay was immunoSEQ multiplex PCR, and TCRdb's table has in-frame clones only and misses some. The table shows about 340,000 clones, with roughly 13% occurring only once. This specimen comes from a study of beta chain features in type 1 diabetes. Whole-study findings and limits: Shortening of TCRB CDR3s, moderate but significant, appeared in all four CD4+ subsets of Type 1 diabetes patients.

Sequenced input: naive CD4+ T cells from blood. The receptor was isolated from a woman aged 18-29 years with type 1 diabetes.

CDR3 bases: TGTGCCAGCAGTTTACCGGGACTGGATGTCCGTCCCCAGCATTTT. The encoded protein is CASSLPGLDVRPQHF. The V and J genes are TRBV28 and TRBJ1-5; perhaps TRBD1 as D (5 bases). Deletions cut 2 bases from V and 10 bases from J, with 18 bases between. This CDR3 contains 15 residues. Germline lookup yields CDR1 MDHEN and CDR2 SYDVKM. The variable domain in full, with the rest retrieved from reference TRBV28 and TRBJ1-5, is DVKVTQSSRYLVKRTGEKVFLECVQDMDHENMFWYRQDPGLGLRLIYFSYDVKMKEKGDIPEGYSVSREKKERFSLILESASTNQTSMYLCASSLPGLDVRPQHFGDGTRLSIL.